What follows are 32 T cell receptor beta chains derived from one specimen sequenced in a study of OX40 agonist ivuxolimab in advanced cancers. TCRdb's table, derived via immunoSEQ multiplex PCR, lists solely in-frame clones and lacks some. The data show around 15,000 clones, approximately 86% seen once. Sample: CD4+ or CD8+ T cells sorted from blood, taken in a trial of the OX40 agonist ivuxolimab. The source is an adult with an advanced solid tumor such as melanoma, head and neck, liver or kidney cancer.

This clone has only one observation. V gene TRBV7-3 combines with J gene TRBJ2-3; D remains ambiguous. The germline CDR1 and CDR2 sequences are SGHTA and FQGTGA. V lost 4 bases and J 3 bases, leaving 17 bases between the germline ends. The CDR3 has 16 residues. The CDR3 here is CASSSGSNLETDTQYF. Here the CDR3 DNA reads TGTGCCAGCAGCTCTGGGTCGAACCTAGAGACAGATACGCAGTATTTT.

The chain is built from TRBV5-4 and TRBJ2-7; 8 bases agree with TRBD1. CDR1 SGHNT and CDR2 YYREEE come from the germline V gene (reference sequence). The junction had 8 bases not matched to a gene; V was cut back by 4 bases and J by 5 bases. The CDR3 has 14 residues. The CDR3 region is CASSLRGRVNEQYF. The CDR3 DNA reads TGTGCCAGCAGCCTCAGGGGGCGCGTGAACGAGCAGTACTTC.

This rearrangement joins TRBV5-1 to TRBJ2-7; TRBD1 matches at 9 bases. The germline V gene encodes CDR1 SGHRS and CDR2 YFSETQ. The junction had 7 bases not matched to a gene; V was cut back by 2 bases and J by 4 bases. The CDR3 runs to 15 residues. The CDR3 is CASSLWTGVYYEQYF. The DNA for the CDR3 is TGCGCCAGCAGCTTATGGACAGGGGTGTATTACGAGCAGTACTTC.

The sample holds a few counts of this clone. CDR3 sequence reads: CSVIRDGEAFF. In DNA, the CDR3 is TGCAGCGTGATCCGGGACGGTGAAGCTTTCTTT. V usage is TRBV29-1 and J usage is TRBJ1-1, with TRBD1 as a possible D gene (5 bases). V was clipped by 6 bases and J by 7 bases, with 12 bases between them. Germline V gene sequence: CDR1 SQVTM, CDR2 ANQGSEA. This CDR3 is built from 11 residues.

V and J are TRBV7-9 and TRBJ2-7, with 9 bases lining up with TRBD2. V lost 1 base to trimming and J lost 3 bases; unmatched junction nucleotides: 4. This CDR3 has 15 amino acids. Germline CDR1 SEHNR, CDR2 FQNEAQ (reference sequence). The CDR3: CASSLVAGEVYEQYF. The DNA for the CDR3 is TGTGCCAGCAGCTTAGTAGCGGGAGAGGTCTACGAGCAGTACTTC.

V is TRBV5-1 and J is TRBJ2-7; TRBD1 matches at 7 bases. Germline CDR1 SGHRS, CDR2 YFSETQ. The CDR3 extends over 14 amino acids. Germline trimming cut 0 bases from V and 2 bases from J; bases unmatched to any gene: 2. The CDR3 reads CASSLVQGAYEQYF. The CDR3 DNA is TGCGCCAGCAGCTTGGTTCAGGGGGCCTACGAGCAGTACTTC.

The chain employs TRBV6-5 and TRBJ2-7; D might be TRBD1 (6 bases). V was pared by 0 bases and J by 7 bases, with 10 bases between. The germline gives CDR1 MNHEY, CDR2 SVGAGI. The CDR3 contains 13 residues. The CDR3 spells CASSYSRGGEQYF. The CDR3, as DNA: TGTGCCAGCAGTTACTCCAGGGGTGGGGAGCAGTACTTC.

The chain links TRBV7-3 to TRBJ2-3, with a tentative D call TRBD2 (6 bases). The ends were cut back, 3 bases at V and 5 bases at J, with 12 bases in the middle. Germline V gene data show CDR1 as SGHTA and CDR2 as FQGTGA. The CDR3 covers 14 residues. The CDR3 is CASSLRDSKDTQYF. The CDR3 region has the DNA TGTGCCAGCAGCTTGAGGGACTCAAAAGATACGCAGTATTTT.

This chain connects TRBV11-2 to TRBJ2-3, with 7 nucleotides matching TRBD2. The V gene's germline CDR1 is SGHAT and CDR2 FQNNGV. J was trimmed by 2 bases and V by 0 bases; bases with no gene match: 8. This CDR3 contains 17 residues. The CDR3 region is CASSLEASGGDTDTQYF. The CDR3 DNA sequence: TGTGCCAGCAGCTTAGAGGCTAGCGGAGGGGACACAGATACGCAGTATTTT.

The gene calls are TRBV20-1 and TRBJ2-4; possible D gene TRBD2, 6 bases. The CDR3 length is 11 residues. V was trimmed by 6 bases and J by 6 bases, leaving 9 bases between them. Germline CDR1 is DFQATT and CDR2 is SNEGSKA (reference sequence). The CDR3 nucleotides are TGCAGTGCCGGGACTTCAAACATTCAGTACTTC. Its translation: CSAGTSNIQYF.

A single count supports this clone. The chain employs TRBV4-3 and TRBJ2-2; D unresolved. V was clipped by 0 bases and J by 1 base, with 9 bases between them. In germline, CDR1 is LGHNA, CDR2 YSLEER. The CDR3 has 16 amino acids. The CDR3 DNA reads TGCGCCAGCAGCCAAGAGTCCCTCTTGAACACCGGGGAGCTGTTTTTT. Protein sequence: CASSQESLLNTGELFF.

The J gene is TRBJ1-1, the V gene TRBV15; D not certain. Looked up from germline, CDR1 is LNHNV and CDR2 is YYDKDF (reference sequence). The CDR3 has 13 amino acids. With 0 bases removed from V and 10 bases from J, the gap between germline ends came to 12 bases. CDR3 sequence reads: CATSRDGVAGAFF. The CDR3 DNA is TGTGCCACCAGCAGAGACGGGGTGGCTGGAGCTTTCTTT. Variable domain in full (rest from reference TRBV15 and TRBJ1-1): DAMVIQNPRYQVTQFGKPVTLSCSQTLNHNVMYWYQQKSSQAPKLLFHYYDKDFNNEADTPDNFQSRRPNTSFCFLDIRSPGLGDTAMYLCATSRDGVAGAFFGQGTRLTVV.

This clone occurred a few times. The V and J genes are TRBV15 and TRBJ2-1; D may be TRBD2 (5 bases). Per germline, CDR1 LNHNV and CDR2 YYDKDF (reference sequence). The CDR3 runs 13 residues. Trimming removed 4 bases from V and 3 bases from J, with 7 bases in between. Here the CDR3 reads CATSKGVYNEQFF. CDR3 in DNA: TGTGCCACCAGCAAGGGAGTCTACAATGAGCAGTTCTTC.

The gene calls are TRBV27 and TRBJ2-1; a possible D gene is TRBD2 (5 bases). The CDR3 consists of 15 residues. V lost 0 bases, J lost 4 bases, and 10 bases lay in between. Germline assignment: CDR1 MNHEY and CDR2 SMNVEV (reference sequence). CDR3 in amino acids: CASSLSRGSYNEQFF. The DNA for the CDR3 is TGTGCCAGCAGTTTATCGAGAGGGTCATACAATGAGCAGTTCTTC.

This chain uses TRBV6-1 with TRBJ1-5; 7 nucleotides align to TRBD1. V gave up 8 bases and J gave up 4 bases; unmatched junction bases: 5. The CDR3 has 13 amino acids. Germline V lookup: CDR1 MNHNS, CDR2 SASEGT. CDR3 bases: TGTGCCAGCGGGCAGGGGGGAAATCAGCCCCAGCATTTT. Translation gives CASGQGGNQPQHF.

V is TRBV18 and J is TRBJ2-3; D remains unclear. The germline V gene encodes CDR1 KGHSH and CDR2 LQKENI. The CDR3 runs to 16 residues. V lost 1 base to trimming and J lost 2 bases, with 13 bases between them. CDR3 sequence (DNA): TGTGCCAGCTCACCACGCGCAACCCTTATCACAGATACGCAGTATTTT. Its protein is CASSPRATLITDTQYF.

This clone was observed a single time. DNA of the CDR3: TGCGCCAGCAGCTTGGAGGCTAGCGAGAGGCCGCAGTATTTT. This codes for CASSLEASERPQYF. The chain joins TRBV5-1 to TRBJ2-3; the D gene is possibly TRBD2 (6 bases). V shed 0 bases and J shed 10 bases, with 15 bases lying between them. CDR1 is SGHRS and CDR2 is YFSETQ in the germline V gene. This CDR3 is built from 14 residues.

The chain links TRBV5-1 to TRBJ2-3; the D is unclear. CDR1 and CDR2 from the germline V gene are SGHRS and YFSETQ. The ends were cut back, 0 bases at V and 2 bases at J, with 7 bases in the middle. The CDR3 runs 14 residues. The CDR3 nucleotides are TGCGCCAGCAGCTTGGGGCAGGACACAGATACGCAGTATTTT. Translating it yields CASSLGQDTDTQYF.

The V call is TRBV2, the J call TRBJ1-5; no clear D gene. CDR1 is SNHLY, CDR2 FYNNEI, per germline. V lost 9 bases, J lost 3 bases, and 12 bases lay in between. The CDR3 covers 13 residues. Here the CDR3 reads CASGENFNQPQHF. The CDR3 nucleotides are TGTGCCAGTGGAGAGAACTTCAATCAGCCCCAGCATTTT.

There are a few counts of this clone. V and J are TRBV5-6 and TRBJ2-1; 14 bases are shared with TRBD2. The CDR3 has 16 amino acids. The germline CDR1 and CDR2 sequences are SGHDT and YYEEEE. Trimming cost V 3 bases and J 9 bases; bases outside gene matches: 8. This CDR3 is CASSWRGLAGVGEQFF. The CDR3 nucleotides read TGTGCCAGCAGCTGGCGGGGACTAGCGGGAGTGGGTGAGCAGTTCTTC.

This chain links TRBV6-1 with TRBJ1-5, with D unclear. V lost 2 bases to trimming and J lost 3 bases, with 11 bases between them. Germline V CDR1 and CDR2: MNHNS, SASEGT. CDR3 size: 15 residues. The CDR3 DNA follows: TGTGCCAGCAGTGAAAAGGCAGCCCTCAATCAGCCCCAGCATTTT. It is translated as CASSEKAALNQPQHF.

V is TRBV29-1 and J is TRBJ2-1; a weak D match, TRBD2 (5 bases). V lost 5 bases to trimming and J lost 6 bases, with 5 bases between them. There are 10 residues in the CDR3. CDR1 and CDR2 from the germline V gene are SQVTM and ANQGSEA. The CDR3 here is CSVSGNEQFF. Here the CDR3 DNA reads TGCAGCGTTAGCGGCAATGAGCAGTTCTTC.

The J gene is TRBJ2-1, the V gene TRBV29-1; D gene uncertain. V lost 3 bases to trimming and J lost 7 bases, with 10 bases between them. Germline loops: CDR1 SQVTM, CDR2 ANQGSEA. This CDR3 region has 12 residues. CDR3 in amino acids: CSVEFPPNEQFF. CDR3 DNA: TGCAGCGTTGAGTTTCCTCCAAATGAGCAGTTCTTC.

This chain links TRBV18 with TRBJ2-7; 8 bases map to TRBD1. The germline V gene has CDR1 KGHSH and CDR2 LQKENI. V was pared by 3 bases and J by 5 bases, with 6 bases of the junction left unmatched. The CDR3 spans 14 residues. Here the CDR3 reads CASSPRTGRHEQYF. The CDR3 coding sequence is TGTGCCAGCTCACCCCGGACAGGGAGGCACGAGCAGTACTTC.

The table lists this clone with a few counts. The gene calls are TRBV29-1 and TRBJ1-1, with TRBD1 matching 9 bases. Germline V gene sequence: CDR1 SQVTM, CDR2 ANQGSEA. This CDR3 is 14 amino acids long. V lost 7 bases, J lost 1 base, and 7 bases stayed unmatched. The CDR3: CSGGQGNGNTEAFF. The CDR3 DNA reads TGCAGCGGAGGACAGGGGAATGGGAACACTGAAGCTTTCTTT.

This chain joins TRBV16 and TRBJ2-1; possibly TRBD1 or TRBD2 for D (6 bases each). This CDR3 region has 15 residues. V lost 4 bases and J 5 bases, leaving 15 bases between the germline ends. The germline gives CDR1 KGHSY, CDR2 FQNENV. The DNA of the CDR3 is TGTGCCAGCAGCCCGGGGGCAGGTATTAACAATGAGCAGTTCTTC. Its translation: CASSPGAGINNEQFF.

The rearrangement joins TRBV28 to TRBJ1-3; D is ambiguous. V was trimmed by 5 bases and J by 0 bases, leaving 11 bases between them. The germline gives CDR1 MDHEN, CDR2 SYDVKM. The CDR3 is 15 residues long. CDR3 amino acids: CASSPPFFSGNTIYF. As DNA, the CDR3 is TGTGCCAGCAGTCCTCCCTTTTTCTCTGGAAACACCATATATTTT.

The rearrangement uses TRBV2 and TRBJ2-7; TRBD1 matches 7 bases. The CDR3 sequence is 14 residues long. V lost 1 base, J lost 4 bases, and 4 bases stayed unmatched. CDR1 and CDR2 from the germline V gene are SNHLY and FYNNEI. The CDR3 reads CASSEGTGTYEQYF. The DNA of the CDR3 is TGTGCCAGCAGTGAAGGGACAGGAACTTACGAGCAGTACTTC.

V usage is TRBV28 and J usage is TRBJ2-1, with TRBD2 matching 10 bases. The CDR3 covers 15 residues. CDR1 is MDHEN and CDR2 is SYDVKM in the germline V gene. After removal of 6 bases from V and 8 bases from J, the junction contained 10 bases not matched to a gene. CDR3: CASRPASGSSDEQFF. DNA for the CDR3: TGTGCCAGCAGGCCCGCTAGCGGGAGCTCGGATGAGCAGTTCTTC.

The chain uses TRBV7-2 and TRBJ1-1; D gene uncertain. The germline CDR1 and CDR2 sequences are SGHTA and FQGNSA. The CDR3 loop spans 14 amino acids. V lost 6 bases and J 0 bases, leaving 11 bases between the germline ends. Here the CDR3 reads CASRPGWMNTEAFF. The CDR3 DNA sequence: TGTGCCAGCAGGCCAGGATGGATGAACACTGAAGCTTTCTTT. Looking up the rest from reference TRBV7-2 and TRBJ1-1 gives the full variable domain: GAGVSQSPSNKVTEKGKDVELRCDPISGHTALYWYRQSLGQGLEFLIYFQGNSAPDKSGLPSDRFSAERTGGSVSTLTIQRTQQEDSAVYLCASRPGWMNTEAFFGQGTRLTVV.

This rearrangement joins TRBV10-1 to TRBJ1-4, with 7 bases that match TRBD1. Germline CDR1 WNHNN, CDR2 SYGVQD (reference sequence). The V segment lost 2 bases and the J segment 10 bases; nucleotides outside the gene matches: 7. The CDR3 spans 14 residues. The CDR3, as DNA: TGCGCCAGCAGTGAGGACAGGGCGGTCGGAAAACTGTTTTTT. Its protein product is CASSEDRAVGKLFF.

The chain combines TRBV25-1 with TRBJ1-2; D possibly corresponds to TRBD1 (5 bases). In germline, CDR1 is MGHDK, CDR2 SYGVNS. The V gene lost 2 bases and the J gene lost 4 bases, with 14 bases spanning the gap. The CDR3 has 15 amino acids. The CDR3 loop reads CASSEGAGWAYGYTF. CDR3 nucleotide sequence: TGTGCCAGCAGTGAAGGGGCAGGGTGGGCCTATGGCTACACCTTC.